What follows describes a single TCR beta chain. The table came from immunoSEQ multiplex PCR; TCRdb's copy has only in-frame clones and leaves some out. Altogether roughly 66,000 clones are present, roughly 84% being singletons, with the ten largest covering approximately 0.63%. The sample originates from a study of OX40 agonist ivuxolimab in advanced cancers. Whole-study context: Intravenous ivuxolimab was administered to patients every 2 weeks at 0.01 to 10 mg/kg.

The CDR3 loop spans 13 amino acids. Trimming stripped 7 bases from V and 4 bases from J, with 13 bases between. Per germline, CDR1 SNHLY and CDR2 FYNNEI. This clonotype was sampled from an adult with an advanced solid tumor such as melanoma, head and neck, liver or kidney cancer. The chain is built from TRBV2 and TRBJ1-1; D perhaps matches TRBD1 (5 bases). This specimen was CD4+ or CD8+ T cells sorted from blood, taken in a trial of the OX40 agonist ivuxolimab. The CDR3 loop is CASIPTVGTEAFF. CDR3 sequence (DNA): TGTGCCAGCATCCCGACAGTAGGCACTGAAGCTTTCTTT. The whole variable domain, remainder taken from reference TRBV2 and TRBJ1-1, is EPEVTQTPSHQVTQMGQEVILRCVPISNHLYFYWYRQILGQKVEFLVSFYNNEISEKSEIFDDQFSVERPDGSNFTLKIRSTKLEDSAMYFCASIPTVGTEAFFGQGTRLTVV.